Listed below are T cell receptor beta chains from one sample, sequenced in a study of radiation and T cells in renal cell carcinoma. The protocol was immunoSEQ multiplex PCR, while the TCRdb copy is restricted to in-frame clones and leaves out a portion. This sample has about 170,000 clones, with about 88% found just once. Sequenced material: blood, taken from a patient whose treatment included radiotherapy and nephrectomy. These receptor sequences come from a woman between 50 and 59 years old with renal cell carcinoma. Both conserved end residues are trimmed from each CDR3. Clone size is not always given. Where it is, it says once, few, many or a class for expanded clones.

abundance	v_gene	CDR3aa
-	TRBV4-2	ASSRDRGSYEQY
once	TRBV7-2	ASSYGQGLEKLF
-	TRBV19	ASSIHRQGQGYT
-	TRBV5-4	ASSLVSSGGSTDTQY
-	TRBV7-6	ASSSLFATQETQY
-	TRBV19	ASTLFGAGADYGYT
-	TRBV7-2	ASSLSGGTNTEAF
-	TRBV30	AWNRDEDTQY
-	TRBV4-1	ASSQDSGGTSRRDSPLH
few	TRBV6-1	ASRPVQGDYGYT
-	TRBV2	ASSEQVQETQY
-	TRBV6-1	ASRDSYTGNTIY
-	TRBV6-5	ASSYSGSRSTEAF
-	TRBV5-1	ASRLAGNTDGYT
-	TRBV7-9	ASSSQMAGGVSYNSPLH
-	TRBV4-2	ASSQPQGALGYT
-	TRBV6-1	ASSEGWWAQRVTYEQY